This T cell receptor beta chain comes out of a study of PD-1 blockade in classical Hodgkin lymphoma. Study-wide findings and caveats: Repertoire differences lack defined causes, possibly disease activity or prior therapy. TCR diversity at baseline was reported to be reduced in newly diagnosed patients relative to healthy donors.

Libraries were prepared by immunoSEQ multiplex PCR; TCRdb keeps only in-frame clonotypes and omits some of them. The table includes approximately 21,000 clones, approximately 90% detected once. V gave up 3 bases and J gave up 0 bases, with 12 bases separating them. This CDR3 is 15 amino acids long. The V gene's germline CDR1 is LNHDA and CDR2 SQIVND (reference sequence). Time point defined: newly diagnosed, previously untreated cHL patient sample. The study isolated CD8+ T cells from thawed PBMCs by magnetic negative selection. Investigators turned to newly diagnosed, untreated classical Hodgkin lymphoma PBMCs for comparison. To note about this clone: Its antigen is currently unknown.

Sequencing was done on a sample of CD8+ T cells from blood. The sequence came from a human donor with classical Hodgkin lymphoma. V and J are TRBV19 and TRBJ2-7; a possible D gene is TRBD2 (6 bases). In DNA form, the CDR3 reads TGTGCCAGTAGTATCGCGGGGTTGGGCTCCTACGAGCAGTACTTC. Amino acid sequence: CASSIAGLGSYEQYF. The full variable domain, in which reference TRBV19 and TRBJ2-7 provide the parts outside the CDR3, is DGGITQSPKYLFRKEGQNVTLSCEQNLNHDAMYWYRQDPGQGLRLIYYSQIVNDFQKGDIAEGYSVSREKKESFPLTVTSAQKNPTAFYLCASSIAGLGSYEQYFGPGTRLTVT.